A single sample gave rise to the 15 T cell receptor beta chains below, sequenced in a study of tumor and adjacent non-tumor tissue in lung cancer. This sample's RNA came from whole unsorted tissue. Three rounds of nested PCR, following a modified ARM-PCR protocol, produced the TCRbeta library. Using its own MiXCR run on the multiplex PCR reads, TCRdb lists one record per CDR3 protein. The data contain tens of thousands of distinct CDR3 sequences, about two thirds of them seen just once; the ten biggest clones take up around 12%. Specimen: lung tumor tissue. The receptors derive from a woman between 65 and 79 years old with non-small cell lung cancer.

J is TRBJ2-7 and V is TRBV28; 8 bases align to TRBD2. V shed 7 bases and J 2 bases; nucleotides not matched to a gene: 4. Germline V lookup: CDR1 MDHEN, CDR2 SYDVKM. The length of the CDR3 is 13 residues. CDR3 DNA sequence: TGTGCCAGCATAGACGGGAGGGCCTACGAGCAGTACTTC. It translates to CASIDGRAYEQYF. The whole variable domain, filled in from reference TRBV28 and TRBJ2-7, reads DVKVTQSSRYLVKRTGEKVFLECVQDMDHENMFWYRQDPGLGLRLIYFSYDVKMKEKGDIPEGYSVSREKKERFSLILESASTNQTSMYLCASIDGRAYEQYFGPGTRLTVT.

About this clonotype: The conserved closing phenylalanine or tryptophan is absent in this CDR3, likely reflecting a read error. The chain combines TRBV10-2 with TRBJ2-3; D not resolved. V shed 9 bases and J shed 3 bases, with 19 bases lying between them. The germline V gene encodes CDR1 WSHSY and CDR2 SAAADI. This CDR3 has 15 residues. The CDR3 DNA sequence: TGCGCCAGTAGGATATCGGGCCTCGGGACAGATACGCAGTATTTA. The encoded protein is CASRISGLGTDTQYL.

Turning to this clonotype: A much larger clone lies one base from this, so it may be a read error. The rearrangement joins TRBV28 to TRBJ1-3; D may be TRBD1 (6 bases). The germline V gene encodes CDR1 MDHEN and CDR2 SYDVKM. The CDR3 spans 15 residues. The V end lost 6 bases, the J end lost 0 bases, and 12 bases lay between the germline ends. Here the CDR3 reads CASRGVRGSGNTIYF. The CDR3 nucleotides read TGTGCCAGCAGGGGTGTCAGGGGCTCTGGAAACACCATATATTTT.

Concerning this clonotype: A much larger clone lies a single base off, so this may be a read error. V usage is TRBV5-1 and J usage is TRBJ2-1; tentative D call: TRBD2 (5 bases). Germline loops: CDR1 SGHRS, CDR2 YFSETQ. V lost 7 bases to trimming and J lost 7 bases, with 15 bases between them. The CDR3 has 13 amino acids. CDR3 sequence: CASEQNGGNEQFF. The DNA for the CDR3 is TGCGCCAGCGAGCAGAACGGCGGGAATGAGCAGTTCTTC.

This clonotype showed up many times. CDR3 in amino acids: CASSGGGVYYNEQFF. As DNA, the CDR3 is TGTGCCAGCAGTGGCGGGGGAGTCTACTACAATGAGCAGTTCTTC. This chain links TRBV6-5 with TRBJ2-1, with 7 bases aligning to TRBD2. The germline V gene encodes CDR1 MNHEY and CDR2 SVGAGI. CDR3 length: 15 amino acids. The trim removed 5 bases at V and 3 bases at J, leaving 7 bases unmatched.

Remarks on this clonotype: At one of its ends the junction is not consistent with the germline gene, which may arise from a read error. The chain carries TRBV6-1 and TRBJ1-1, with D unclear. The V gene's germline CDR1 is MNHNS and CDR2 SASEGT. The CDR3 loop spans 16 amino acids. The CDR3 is CASSKIPPPYGTESFF. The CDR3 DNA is TGTGCCAGCAGTAAAATCCCCCCACCCTACGGCACTGAATCTTTCTTT.

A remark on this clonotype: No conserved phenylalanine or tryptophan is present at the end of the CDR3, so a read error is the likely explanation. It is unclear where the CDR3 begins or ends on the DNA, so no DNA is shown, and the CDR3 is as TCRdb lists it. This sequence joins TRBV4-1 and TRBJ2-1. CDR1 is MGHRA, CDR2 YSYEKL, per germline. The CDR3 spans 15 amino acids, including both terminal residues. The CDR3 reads CASSPTAGGYNELFI.

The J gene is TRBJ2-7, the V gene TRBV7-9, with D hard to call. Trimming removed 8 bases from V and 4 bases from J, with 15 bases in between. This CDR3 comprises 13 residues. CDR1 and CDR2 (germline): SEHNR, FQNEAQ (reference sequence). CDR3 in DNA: TGTGCCAGCTGCGATTCAACGAGGTACGAGCAGTACTTC. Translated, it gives CASCDSTRYEQYF.

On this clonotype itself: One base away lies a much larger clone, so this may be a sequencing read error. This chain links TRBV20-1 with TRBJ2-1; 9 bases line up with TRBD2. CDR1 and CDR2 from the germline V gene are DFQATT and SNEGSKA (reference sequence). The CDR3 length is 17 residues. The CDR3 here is CSARDSLAGRSFNEQFF. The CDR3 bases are TGCAGTGCTAGAGATTCCCTAGCGGGACGCTCCTTCAATGAGCAGTTCTTC.

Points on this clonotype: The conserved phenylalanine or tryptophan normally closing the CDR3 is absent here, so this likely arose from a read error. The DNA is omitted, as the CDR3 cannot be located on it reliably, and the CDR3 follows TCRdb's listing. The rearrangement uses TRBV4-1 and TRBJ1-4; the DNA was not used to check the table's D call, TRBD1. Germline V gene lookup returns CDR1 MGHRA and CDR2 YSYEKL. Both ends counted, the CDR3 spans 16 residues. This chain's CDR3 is CASNQDQGAGGEKLFC.

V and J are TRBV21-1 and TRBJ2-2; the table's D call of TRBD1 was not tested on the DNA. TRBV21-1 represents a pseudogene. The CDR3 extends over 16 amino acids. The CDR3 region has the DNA TGTGCCAGCAGCCTGACAGGGATCATTAACACCGGGGAGCTGTTTTTT. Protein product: CASSLTGIINTGELFF.

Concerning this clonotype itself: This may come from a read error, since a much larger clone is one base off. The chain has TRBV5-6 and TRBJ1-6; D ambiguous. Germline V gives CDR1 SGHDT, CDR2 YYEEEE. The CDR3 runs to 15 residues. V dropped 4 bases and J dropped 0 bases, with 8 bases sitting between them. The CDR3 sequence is CASSDWNSYNSPLHF. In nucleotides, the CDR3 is TGTGCCAGCAGCGACTGGAACTCCTATAATTCACCCCTCCACTTT.

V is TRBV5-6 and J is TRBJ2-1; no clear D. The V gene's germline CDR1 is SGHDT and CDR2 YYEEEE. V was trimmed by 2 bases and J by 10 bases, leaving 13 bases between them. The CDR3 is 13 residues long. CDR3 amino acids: CASSFSWVREQFF. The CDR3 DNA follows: TGTGCCAGCAGCTTCTCTTGGGTTCGGGAGCAGTTCTTC.

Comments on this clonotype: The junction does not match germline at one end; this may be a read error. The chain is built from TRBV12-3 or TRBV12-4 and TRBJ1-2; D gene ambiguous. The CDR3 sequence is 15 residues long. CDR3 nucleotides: TGTACCAGCAGCCTTGTAGACCCAGCCGGAAGAGGCTACACTTTC. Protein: CTSSLVDPAGRGYTF.

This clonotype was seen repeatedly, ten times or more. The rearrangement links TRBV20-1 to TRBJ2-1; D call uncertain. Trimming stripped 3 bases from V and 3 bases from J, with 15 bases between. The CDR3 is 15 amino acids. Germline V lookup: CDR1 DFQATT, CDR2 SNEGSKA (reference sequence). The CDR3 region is CSARLGGVVYNEQFF. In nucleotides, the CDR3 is TGCAGTGCTAGGCTCGGCGGAGTTGTCTACAATGAGCAGTTCTTC.